This is a list of T cell receptor beta chains from one sample in a study of beta chain features in type 1 diabetes. Profiled with immunoSEQ multiplex PCR; TCRdb holds only in-frame clones, not every one. Among 680,000 or so clones listed, under 15% were seen once. The specimen sequenced was naive CD4+ T cells from blood. The receptor set was obtained from a man between 18 and 35 years old with type 1 diabetes. CDR3s include the opening cysteine and the closing phenylalanine or tryptophan. A D gene is named only where the DNA matches it firmly. For some rows the clone size is stated as once, few or many, or as a class when expanded; others skip it.

J | V | size | D | CDR3 | DNA
TRBJ2-6 | TRBV19 | few | NA | CASSTFRVSPGANVLTF | TGTGCCAGTAGTACCTTCAGGGTAAGCCCTGGGGCCAACGTCCTGACTTTC
TRBJ1-2 | TRBV30 | few | NA | CAWIRTVDGYTF | TGTGCCTGGATCCGGACGGTCGATGGCTACACCTTC
TRBJ1-5 | TRBV10-2 | NA | NA | CASGGNQPQHF | TGCGCCAGCGGGGGCAATCAGCCCCAGCATTTT
TRBJ1-6 | TRBV7-9 | few | NA | CASSLGLSEPVLPLHF | TGTGCCAGCAGCTTAGGCCTCTCAGAACCGGTTCTACCCCTCCACTTT
TRBJ1-6 | TRBV6-4 | NA | NA | CASSDSRQTNSYNSPLHF | TGTGCCAGCAGTGACTCTAGGCAGACTAACTCCTATAATTCACCCCTCCACTTT
TRBJ2-7 | TRBV6-5 | few | TRBD2 | CASSPLAGVSYEQYF | TGTGCCAGCAGTCCACTAGCGGGAGTCTCCTACGAGCAGTACTTC
TRBJ2-1 | TRBV9 | few | NA | CASSPYGNEQFF | TGTGCCAGCAGTCCTTACGGCAATGAGCAGTTCTTC
TRBJ1-6 | TRBV7-9 | NA | NA | CASSTGFYNSPLHF | TGTGCCAGCAGCACAGGCTTCTATAATTCACCCCTCCACTTT
TRBJ2-7 | TRBV30 | NA | NA | CAWSLGHVSGEQYF | TGTGCCTGGAGTTTGGGGCACGTTTCAGGCGAGCAGTACTTC
TRBJ1-6 | TRBV29-1 | few | NA | CSVALGSPDSPLHF | TGCAGCGTTGCTTTGGGTTCACCGGATTCACCCCTCCACTTT
TRBJ2-7 | TRBV7-7 | few | NA | CASSLGQGFSYEQYF | TGTGCCAGCAGCTTAGGGCAGGGATTCTCCTACGAGCAGTACTTC
TRBJ1-3 | TRBV30 | NA | NA | CAWSDSLSGNTIYF | TGTGCCTGGAGCGACAGCCTCTCTGGAAACACCATATATTTT
TRBJ2-7 | TRBV10-2 | NA | TRBD1 | CASRTLGTGGGEQYF | TGCGCCAGCAGGACACTCGGGACAGGGGGAGGCGAGCAGTACTTC
TRBJ2-3 | TRBV5-1 | NA | TRBD2 | CASSLGLAGGPDTQYF | TGCGCCAGCAGCTTGGGACTAGCGGGGGGACCAGATACGCAGTATTTT
TRBJ2-1 | TRBV10-2 | NA | TRBD2 | CASSEVGAGRLQFF | TGCGCCAGCAGTGAGGTTGGAGCGGGGCGATTACAGTTCTTC
TRBJ1-6 | TRBV10-3 | NA | NA | CAISEGGQQSPLHF | TGTGCCATCAGTGAGGGGGGGCAACAGTCACCCCTCCACTTT
TRBJ1-3 | TRBV5-4 | NA | NA | CASSLRSGNTIYF | TGTGCCAGCAGCTTGCGCTCTGGAAACACCATATATTTT
TRBJ2-1 | TRBV13 | few | TRBD1 | CASSTRQGERHEQFF | TGTGCCAGCAGCACCCGACAGGGGGAGAGGCATGAGCAGTTCTTC
TRBJ1-1 | TRBV9 | NA | NA | CASSPRYGTPNTEAFF | TGTGCCAGCAGCCCCCGTTACGGGACACCGAACACTGAAGCTTTCTTT
TRBJ1-2 | TRBV6-1 | NA | NA | CASKWREGGYTF | TGTGCCAGCAAGTGGAGGGAGGGGGGCTACACCTTC
TRBJ1-1 | TRBV5-1 | NA | NA | CASRWRPANTEAFF | TGCGCCAGCAGATGGAGACCAGCGAACACTGAAGCTTTCTTT
TRBJ2-3 | TRBV2 | few | TRBD1 | CASLTGVGTDTQYF | TGTGCCAGCTTGACAGGGGTTGGCACAGATACGCAGTATTTT
TRBJ2-5 | TRBV5-4 | few | NA | CASSFTRPATTQYF | TGTGCCAGCAGCTTTACTCGGCCCGCAACGACCCAGTACTTC
TRBJ2-5 | TRBV5-1 | few | NA | CASSLANQETQYF | TGCGCCAGCAGCTTGGCGAACCAAGAGACCCAGTACTTC
TRBJ1-3 | TRBV29-1 | few | NA | CSVDMGAGNTIYF | TGCAGCGTTGATATGGGGGCTGGAAACACCATATATTTT
TRBJ1-4 | TRBV7-6 | NA | NA | CASSLTQGEKLFF | TGTGCCAGCAGCCTTACACAGGGTGAAAAACTGTTTTTT
TRBJ2-1 | TRBV10-1 | few | NA | CASSDLLGPQQFF | TGCGCCAGCAGTGATTTATTGGGTCCGCAGCAGTTCTTC
TRBJ2-1 | TRBV6-5 | NA | TRBD1 | CASTPGQQKSLFF | TGTGCCAGCACCCCGGGACAGCAGAAGTCCCTGTTCTTC
TRBJ1-1 | TRBV7-3 | few | NA | CASSPGRGDGEAFF | TGTGCCAGCAGCCCGGGGAGGGGTGATGGTGAAGCTTTCTTT
TRBJ2-3 | TRBV9 | NA | TRBD1 | CASSFWTGSDTQYF | TGTGCCAGCAGCTTTTGGACAGGTTCAGATACGCAGTATTTT
TRBJ2-7 | TRBV7-9 | NA | NA | CATTTYEGNEQYF | TGTGCCACAACAACCTACGAAGGGAACGAGCAGTACTTC
TRBJ1-2 | TRBV6-1 | few | NA | CASSFSDNYGYTF | TGTGCCAGCAGTTTTTCGGACAACTATGGCTACACCTTC
TRBJ1-5 | TRBV10-3 | few | NA | CAISLDGNQPQHF | TGTGCCATCAGTTTAGACGGGAATCAGCCCCAGCATTTT
TRBJ2-1 | TRBV15 | few | NA | CATSRTGTTGYNEQFF | TGTGCCACCAGCAGGACGGGCACGACCGGTTACAATGAGCAGTTCTTC
TRBJ1-3 | TRBV4-2 | few | NA | CASSQVASGNTIYF | TGTGCCAGCAGCCAAGTTGCCTCTGGAAACACCATATATTTT
TRBJ1-2 | TRBV7-9 | few | NA | CASSSGALGDYGYTF | TGTGCCAGCAGCTCGGGGGCCCTTGGGGACTATGGCTACACCTTC
TRBJ1-4 | TRBV2 | NA | NA | CASRQGGGEKLFF | TGTGCCAGCAGACAGGGAGGGGGAGAAAAACTGTTTTTT
TRBJ1-5 | TRBV6-1 | few | TRBD1 | CASRDDRGNQPQHF | TGTGCCAGCAGGGATGACAGGGGAAATCAGCCCCAGCATTTT
TRBJ2-3 | TRBV10-3 | NA | TRBD2 | CAISSLAGVGDTQYF | TGTGCCATCAGTTCCCTAGCGGGGGTGGGAGATACGCAGTATTTT
TRBJ1-2 | TRBV7-2 | NA | TRBD1 | CASSTTGAGNYGYTF | TGTGCCAGCAGCACCACAGGGGCTGGTAACTATGGCTACACCTTC
TRBJ2-7 | TRBV5-1 | few | NA | CASSFRASYEQYF | TGCGCCAGCAGCTTCAGGGCGTCCTACGAGCAGTACTTC
TRBJ2-1 | TRBV9 | NA | NA | CASSSDGPLQFF | TGTGCCAGCAGCTCGGACGGGCCTCTCCAGTTCTTC
TRBJ2-1 | TRBV2 | NA | TRBD2 | CASSPLAGAQNLYNEQFF | TGTGCCAGCAGTCCACTAGCGGGGGCCCAAAATTTATACAATGAGCAGTTCTTC
TRBJ2-3 | TRBV28 | few | NA | CASSFDQITTYTQYF | TGTGCCAGCAGTTTTGACCAAATTACCACGTATACGCAGTATTTT
TRBJ1-2 | TRBV29-1 | NA | NA | CSVIPRDIYGYTF | TGCAGCGTCATCCCCCGGGACATCTATGGCTACACCTTC
TRBJ1-6 | TRBV11-3 | NA | NA | CASSLEDGWNSPLHF | TGTGCCAGCAGCTTAGAGGACGGCTGGAATTCACCCCTCCACTTT
TRBJ1-4 | TRBV2 | few | TRBD1 | CASTGTGREKLFF | TGTGCCAGCACCGGGACAGGGAGGGAAAAACTGTTTTTT
TRBJ1-5 | TRBV4-2 | few | NA | CASSQDQSQGNQPQHF | TGTGCCAGCAGCCAAGATCAATCGCAGGGGAATCAGCCCCAGCATTTT
TRBJ2-6 | TRBV30 | few | NA | CAWSGQGRANVLTF | TGTGCCTGGAGTGGGCAGGGTCGAGCCAACGTCCTGACTTTC
TRBJ1-2 | TRBV10-3 | NA | TRBD1 | CATAGTGEYGYTF | TGTGCCACCGCCGGGACAGGGGAATATGGCTACACCTTC
TRBJ2-1 | TRBV7-6 | NA | NA | CASSPQGGNEQFF | TGTGCCAGCAGCCCTCAGGGGGGGAATGAGCAGTTCTTC
TRBJ2-5 | TRBV5-4 | few | NA | CASSLAQSVGTQYF | TGTGCCAGCAGCTTGGCGCAGAGCGTAGGGACCCAGTACTTC
TRBJ2-1 | TRBV29-1 | NA | NA | CSVVVTSGSNEQFF | TGCAGCGTTGTCGTCACCTCCGGCTCCAATGAGCAGTTCTTC
TRBJ1-5 | TRBV6-5 | NA | NA | CASSLRGNQPQHF | TGTGCCAGCAGTCTACGGGGCAATCAGCCCCAGCATTTT
TRBJ1-2 | TRBV11-2 | NA | TRBD1 | CASSFSDRANYGYTF | TGTGCCAGCAGCTTTTCCGACAGGGCAAACTATGGCTACACCTTC
TRBJ1-1 | TRBV30 | few | NA | CAWHNKQGLNTEAFF | TGTGCCTGGCATAACAAACAAGGCTTGAACACTGAAGCTTTCTTT
TRBJ1-2 | TRBV29-1 | few | TRBD1 | CSVPWPGQGINGYTF | TGCAGCGTTCCCTGGCCGGGACAGGGGATAAATGGCTACACCTTC
TRBJ1-1 | TRBV9 | NA | NA | CASGRGTATEAFF | TGTGCCAGCGGTCGGGGAACGGCGACTGAAGCTTTCTTT
TRBJ2-7 | TRBV30 | few | TRBD1 | CAWRETGGWQYF | TGTGCCTGGAGGGAGACAGGGGGCTGGCAGTACTTC
TRBJ1-5 | TRBV7-6 | few | TRBD1 | CASSRQGQPQHF | TGTGCCAGCAGCCGACAGGGCCAGCCCCAGCATTTT